This T cell receptor beta chain came from a study of OX40 agonist ivuxolimab in advanced cancers. Study at large: Patients' therapy was ivuxolimab, an antibody that acts as an agonist of OX40 (CD134). Overall study findings and caveats: At 0.1-3.0 mg/kg, partial responders had clonal expansion among the lowest observed. Low normalized T-cell clonal expansion was additionally recorded for some nonresponders.

The CDR3 spans 14 residues. Germline V gene data show CDR1 as SGHAT and CDR2 as FQNNGV. V dropped 1 base and J dropped 3 bases, with 10 bases sitting between them. At baseline, cycle 4 day 1, and cycle 7 day 1, blood was sampled. To note about this clone: Its target is unknown.

Generated by immunoSEQ multiplex PCR, the TCRdb table keeps only in-frame clones and is missing some. Here the sample spans around 38,000 clones, 80% to 95% being singletons. This TCR came from an adult with an advanced solid tumor such as melanoma, head and neck, liver or kidney cancer. The chain is built from TRBV11-2 and TRBJ2-7; D uncertain. This specimen was CD4+ or CD8+ T cells sorted from blood, taken in a trial of the OX40 agonist ivuxolimab. For the CDR3, the DNA is TGTGCCAGCAGCTTAGGGGTAGGGATCTACGAGCAGTACTTC. This encodes CASSLGVGIYEQYF.